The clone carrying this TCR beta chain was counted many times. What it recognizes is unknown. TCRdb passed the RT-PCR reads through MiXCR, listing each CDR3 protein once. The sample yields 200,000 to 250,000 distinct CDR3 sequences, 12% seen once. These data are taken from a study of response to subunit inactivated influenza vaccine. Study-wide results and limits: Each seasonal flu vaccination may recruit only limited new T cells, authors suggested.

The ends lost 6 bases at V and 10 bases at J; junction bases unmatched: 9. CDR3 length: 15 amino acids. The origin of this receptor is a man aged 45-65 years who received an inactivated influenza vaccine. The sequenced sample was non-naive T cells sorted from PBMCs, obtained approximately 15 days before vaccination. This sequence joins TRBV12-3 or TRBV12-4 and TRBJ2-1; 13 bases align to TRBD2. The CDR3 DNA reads TGTGCCAGCAGCCTGACTAGCGGGGGGCGGTGGGAGCAGTTCTTC. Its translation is CASSLTSGGRWEQFF.